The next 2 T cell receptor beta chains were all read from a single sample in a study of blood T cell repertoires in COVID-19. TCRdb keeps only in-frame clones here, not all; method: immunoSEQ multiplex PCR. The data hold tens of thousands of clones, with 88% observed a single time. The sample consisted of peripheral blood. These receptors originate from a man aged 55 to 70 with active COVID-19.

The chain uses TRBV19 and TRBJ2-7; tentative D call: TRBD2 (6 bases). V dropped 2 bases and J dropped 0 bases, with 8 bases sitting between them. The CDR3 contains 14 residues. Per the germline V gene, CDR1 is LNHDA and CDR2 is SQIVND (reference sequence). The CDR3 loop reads CASSISGLSYEQYF. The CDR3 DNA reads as TGTGCCAGTAGTATAAGCGGGCTCTCCTACGAGCAGTACTTC.

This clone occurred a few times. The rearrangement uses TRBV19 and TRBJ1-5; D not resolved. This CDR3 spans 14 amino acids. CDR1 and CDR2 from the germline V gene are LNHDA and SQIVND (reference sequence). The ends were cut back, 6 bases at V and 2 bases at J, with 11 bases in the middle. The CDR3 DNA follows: TGTGCCAGTAGACCCCAGGTTGGCAATCAGCCCCAGCATTTT. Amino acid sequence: CASRPQVGNQPQHF.